These T cell receptor beta chains were read from a single sample in a study of somatic mutations in cytotoxic T cells in rheumatoid arthritis. Sequencing used immunoSEQ multiplex PCR; TCRdb keeps in-frame clones, though not all of them. Among about 20,000 clones listed, 65% to 75% were seen once. Sequencing used CD8+ T cells sorted from blood. These receptors were taken from a man in his 60s in good health. Each CDR3 is given with its conserved first and last residue. D genes are given only for firm matches. Clone size is not always given. Where it is, it says once, few, many or a class for expanded clones.

J: TRBJ1-2
size: few
V: TRBV28
D: TRBD1
DNA: TGTGCCAGCACCCCCTTGACAGGGGACTATGGCTACACCTTC
CDR3: CASTPLTGDYGYTF

J: TRBJ2-3
size: NA
V: TRBV5-6
D: TRBD1
DNA: TGTGCCAGCAGCTTGGACGGACAGGGTTTGGATACGCAGTATTTT
CDR3: CASSLDGQGLDTQYF

J: TRBJ2-7
size: NA
V: TRBV2
D: NA
DNA: TGTGCCAGCAGTGAGGAGGGAAGATCATCCTACGAGCAGTACTTC
CDR3: CASSEEGRSSYEQYF

J: TRBJ2-7
size: NA
V: TRBV7-8
D: TRBD2
DNA: TGTGCCAGCAGCTTAGAGGCTAGCGGAACCTACGAGCAGTACTTC
CDR3: CASSLEASGTYEQYF

J: TRBJ2-6
size: few
V: TRBV27
D: NA
DNA: TGTGCCAGCAGTTTGGGGCAGGTCCTATTTGGCTCTGGGGCCAACGTCCTGACTTTC
CDR3: CASSLGQVLFGSGANVLTF

J: TRBJ1-6
size: NA
V: TRBV19
D: NA
DNA: TGTGCCAGTAGTATACCAGGGGATTCACCCCTCCACTTT
CDR3: CASSIPGDSPLHF

J: TRBJ2-1
size: NA
V: TRBV19
D: TRBD2
DNA: TGTGCCAGTAGTATAGGTACGGGAGGCTATGAGCAGTTCTTC
CDR3: CASSIGTGGYEQFF

J: TRBJ1-2
size: few
V: TRBV6-4
D: TRBD1
DNA: TGTGCCAGCAGTGATGGGACAGGGGATAGCTATGGCTACACCTTC
CDR3: CASSDGTGDSYGYTF

J: TRBJ1-1
size: NA
V: TRBV23-1
D: NA
DNA: TGCGCCAGCAGTCAAATGAGTGAAGCTTTCTTT
CDR3: CASSQMSEAFF

J: TRBJ2-2
size: NA
V: TRBV18
D: NA
DNA: TGTGCCAGCTCCCTCGGACAGAACACCGGGGAGCTGTTTTTT
CDR3: CASSLGQNTGELFF

J: TRBJ2-5
size: NA
V: TRBV7-7
D: TRBD2
DNA: TGTGCTAGCAGCTTACTACTAGCGGGAAGAGAGACCCAGTACTTC
CDR3: CASSLLLAGRETQYF

J: TRBJ2-7
size: few
V: TRBV6-5
D: TRBD2
DNA: TGTGCCAGCAGTTACCTCTGGGGACTAGCGAGCGAGCAGTACTTC
CDR3: CASSYLWGLASEQYF

J: TRBJ1-5
size: few
V: TRBV4-1
D: NA
DNA: TGCGCCAGCAGCCCCCTTCTATCCGGGGACAATCAGCCCCAGCATTTT
CDR3: CASSPLLSGDNQPQHF

J: TRBJ2-1
size: NA
V: TRBV4-3
D: NA
DNA: TGCGCCAGCAGCCAAGGGACTCAGCAGTTCTTC
CDR3: CASSQGTQQFF

J: TRBJ2-7
size: NA
V: TRBV27
D: TRBD1
DNA: TGTGCCAGCAGTTCCCCGGGACAGATCTCCTACGAGCAGTACTTC
CDR3: CASSSPGQISYEQYF

J: TRBJ2-3
size: NA
V: TRBV11-2
D: NA
DNA: TGTGCCAGCAGCCGCGCCACGGGGGTAGCAGATGCGCAGTATTTT
CDR3: CASSRATGVADAQYF

J: TRBJ1-5
size: few
V: TRBV30
D: NA
DNA: TGTGCCTGGAGCGCCGACATCAATCAGCCCCAGCATTTT
CDR3: CAWSADINQPQHF

J: TRBJ2-2
size: NA
V: TRBV19
D: TRBD1
DNA: TGTGCCAGTAGTATCCGGGACAGGGAACACACCGGGGAGCTGTTTTTT
CDR3: CASSIRDREHTGELFF

J: TRBJ1-5
size: medium-sized
V: TRBV9
D: NA
DNA: TGTGCCAGCAGCTCAGGGTGGGGGGGGCCCGGCCAGCCCCAGCATTTT
CDR3: CASSSGWGGPGQPQHF

J: TRBJ2-3
size: NA
V: TRBV13
D: TRBD1
DNA: TGTGCCAGCAGCTCGACCGGGACAGGGGGCCTCGATACGCAGTATTTT
CDR3: CASSSTGTGGLDTQYF

J: TRBJ1-2
size: NA
V: TRBV27
D: NA
DNA: TGTGCCAGCAGTTTTGCGGGCTATGGCTACACCTTC
CDR3: CASSFAGYGYTF

J: TRBJ1-5
size: NA
V: TRBV7-9
D: TRBD1
DNA: TGTGCCAGCAGCAGACAGGGCTTACATCAGCCCCAGCATTTT
CDR3: CASSRQGLHQPQHF

J: TRBJ2-4
size: NA
V: TRBV4-1
D: NA
DNA: TGCGCCAGCAGCCGCCGGACAGACCTAGCCAAAAACATTCAGTACTTC
CDR3: CASSRRTDLAKNIQYF

J: TRBJ1-5
size: NA
V: TRBV27
D: TRBD1
DNA: TGTGCCAGCAGTTTAGGGGTGGACAGGTTCAATCAGCCCCAGCATTTT
CDR3: CASSLGVDRFNQPQHF

J: TRBJ2-7
size: NA
V: TRBV7-2
D: NA
DNA: TGTGCCAGCAGCTTAGGGACAGCCTACGAGCAGTACTTC
CDR3: CASSLGTAYEQYF

J: TRBJ2-1
size: NA
V: TRBV2
D: TRBD2
DNA: TGTGCCAGCAGGCCCCTAGCGGGGGGGCTCAATGAGCAGTTCTTC
CDR3: CASRPLAGGLNEQFF

J: TRBJ2-2
size: NA
V: TRBV2
D: TRBD1
DNA: TGTGCCAGCAGTGAGAAGGGGGCGAGTACCGGGGAGCTGTTTTTT
CDR3: CASSEKGASTGELFF

J: TRBJ2-3
size: NA
V: TRBV25-1
D: TRBD2
DNA: TGTGCCAGCAGTGAATATTTTATAGCGGGGAAGGCGCAGTATTTT
CDR3: CASSEYFIAGKAQYF

J: TRBJ2-5
size: NA
V: TRBV7-9
D: NA
DNA: TGTGCCAGCAGCTTAGGGGGGAGGTTGGAAGAGACCCAGTACTTC
CDR3: CASSLGGRLEETQYF

J: TRBJ2-2
size: NA
V: TRBV6-5
D: TRBD2
DNA: TGTGCCAGCAGGGGGGGGAGTCACGGGGAGCTGTTTTTT
CDR3: CASRGGSHGELFF

J: TRBJ1-3
size: NA
V: TRBV27
D: NA
DNA: TGTGCCAGCAGACCTGGGGGGACCTCTGGAAACACCATATATTTT
CDR3: CASRPGGTSGNTIYF